The next 19 T cell receptor beta chains were all read from a single sample in a study of shared clonotypes between healthy human individuals. Only in-frame clones appear in the TCRdb table, and some are missing; sequencing was by immunoSEQ multiplex PCR. The data contain about 1 million clones, roughly 70% of them seen just once; the ten biggest clones take up roughly 1.5%. Source material: memory CD4+ T cells sorted from blood. Regarding subset: CD45RA-negative fraction. These TCRs come from a man between 18 and 29 years old in good health.

The gene calls are TRBV7-8 and TRBJ2-7; the D gene is possibly TRBD1 (5 bases). The V end lost 1 base, the J end lost 0 bases, and 10 bases lay between the germline ends. The germline gives CDR1 SGHVS, CDR2 FQNEAQ. The CDR3 loop spans 15 amino acids. The CDR3 sequence is CASSLVGQNSYEQYF. DNA of the CDR3: TGTGCCAGCAGCTTAGTGGGGCAGAACTCCTACGAGCAGTACTTC.

In DNA form, the CDR3 reads TGTGCCATCAGTTCCAACCGCGGCGAGCAGTACTTC. It is translated as CAISSNRGEQYF. This rearrangement joins TRBV10-3 to TRBJ2-7; D remains unclear. The CDR3 sequence is 12 residues long. CDR1 and CDR2 from the germline V gene are ENHRY and SYGVKD. Deletions cut 5 bases from V and 6 bases from J, with 11 bases between.

Only one count was recorded for this clone. The chain combines TRBV28 with TRBJ2-5, with D perhaps matching TRBD2 (6 bases). The V gene lost 2 bases and the J gene lost 1 base, with 14 bases spanning the gap. CDR1 is MDHEN, CDR2 SYDVKM, per germline. CDR3 length: 16 residues. The CDR3 here is CASSLEDYRIQETQYF. The CDR3 DNA is TGTGCCAGCAGTTTAGAGGACTACAGAATCCAAGAGACCCAGTACTTC.

The V call is TRBV7-2, the J call TRBJ1-6; the D gene is possibly TRBD1 (5 bases). The CDR3 runs to 14 residues. Germline V gene sequence: CDR1 SGHTA, CDR2 FQGNSA. V gave up 5 bases and J gave up 7 bases, with 12 bases separating them. CDR3 DNA sequence: TGTGCCAGCAGCAGGGGACCTTTAAATTCACCCCTCCACTTT. Its translation: CASSRGPLNSPLHF.

The genes are TRBV5-4 and TRBJ2-1; 11 bases agree with TRBD2. CDR1 is SGHNT, CDR2 YYREEE, per germline (reference sequence). CDR3 size: 15 residues. Trimming removed 0 bases from V and 9 bases from J; junction bases left unmatched: 5. CDR3 protein: CASSLVAGGGGEQFF. The CDR3, as DNA: TGTGCCAGCAGCTTGGTAGCGGGAGGGGGGGGTGAGCAGTTCTTC.

The CDR3 nucleotides are TGTGCCAGCAGTAAGGGACAGGGTATCTTTGAGCAGTACTTC. Translated, it gives CASSKGQGIFEQYF. V usage is TRBV28 and J usage is TRBJ2-7, with 9 bases that match TRBD1. V shed 5 bases and J 7 bases; nucleotides not matched to a gene: 9. CDR1 and CDR2 (germline): MDHEN, SYDVKM. This CDR3 has 14 residues.

The chain links TRBV10-3 to TRBJ1-6; no definite D call. Trimming pared 6 bases from V and 4 bases from J, leaving 7 bases between. This CDR3 has 13 amino acids. CDR1 ENHRY and CDR2 SYGVKD come from the germline V gene. The CDR3 bases are TGTGCCATCAGGGAAACTTATAATTCACCCCTCCACTTT. Protein product: CAIRETYNSPLHF.

The chain employs TRBV15 and TRBJ1-1; the D gene is possibly TRBD1 (5 bases). Germline V lookup: CDR1 LNHNV, CDR2 YYDKDF (reference sequence). This CDR3 contains 14 residues. The ends were cut back, 2 bases at V and 4 bases at J, with 11 bases in the middle. CDR3 bases: TGTGCCACCAGCAGATGGGACCTGGGCACTGAAGCTTTCTTT. This gives the protein CATSRWDLGTEAFF.

Notes on this clone: Other DNA sequences from this sample encode an identical CDR3 as well. The rearrangement uses TRBV6-5 and TRBJ1-1; the D gene is possibly TRBD1 (6 bases). Between the trimmed V and J ends, which lost 7 bases and 5 bases, there was a span of 8 bases. The CDR3 consists of 11 residues. The germline CDR1 and CDR2 sequences are MNHEY and SVGAGI. CDR3: CASKGGTEAFF. The CDR3 nucleotides are TGTGCCAGCAAGGGGGGGACTGAAGCTTTCTTT.

The rearrangement joins TRBV6-1 to TRBJ2-1; the D is unclear. Germline V gene data show CDR1 as MNHNS and CDR2 as SASEGT. V dropped 5 bases and J dropped 7 bases, with 6 bases sitting between them. This CDR3 has 11 residues. The CDR3 nucleotides are TGTGCCAGCAGTCCCCGGAATGAGCAGTTCTTC. Translation: CASSPRNEQFF.

This clone occurred a few times. The chain combines TRBV28 with TRBJ1-1; a possible D gene is TRBD1 (5 bases). The ends were cut back, 3 bases at V and 3 bases at J, with 11 bases in the middle. The CDR3 extends over 14 amino acids. CDR1 and CDR2 (germline): MDHEN, SYDVKM. The CDR3, as DNA: TGTGCCAGCAGTTTGCGGGGGAAGTACACTGAAGCTTTCTTT. Translating it yields CASSLRGKYTEAFF.

Turning to this clone: Other DNA sequences in this specimen translate into the identical CDR3. The rearrangement joins TRBV7-9 to TRBJ2-3; D tentatively fits TRBD1 or TRBD2 (5 bases each). Germline CDR1 SEHNR, CDR2 FQNEAQ (reference sequence). This CDR3 spans 15 amino acids. Between the trimmed V and J ends, which lost 1 base and 0 bases, there was a span of 8 bases. The CDR3 protein is CASSLVRGSTDTQYF. The CDR3 nucleotides are TGTGCCAGCAGCTTAGTGAGGGGTAGCACAGATACGCAGTATTTT.

This chain links TRBV7-2 with TRBJ2-1, with TRBD2 matching 13 bases. In germline, CDR1 is SGHTA, CDR2 FQGNSA. V shed 5 bases, J shed 7 bases, and the junction held 8 bases outside the gene matches. The CDR3 is 16 residues long. CDR3 loop: CASSQTSGRPGNEQFF. CDR3 DNA: TGTGCCAGCAGCCAGACTAGCGGGAGGCCAGGGAATGAGCAGTTCTTC.

This sequence joins TRBV25-1 and TRBJ2-3; D perhaps matches TRBD1 (6 bases). The germline V gene has CDR1 MGHDK and CDR2 SYGVNS. The CDR3 extends over 14 amino acids. Trimming took off 5 bases at V and 2 bases at J, with 11 bases between the two ends. CDR3 sequence: CASSQGGNTDTQYF. CDR3 coding DNA: TGTGCCAGCAGTCAAGGGGGTAACACAGATACGCAGTATTTT.

This clone came up once. Other DNA sequences in this sample translate to the same CDR3. The V gene is TRBV7-2, the J gene TRBJ1-1; no clear D gene. This CDR3 has 14 residues. V lost 5 bases to trimming and J lost 0 bases, with 10 bases between them. Germline V CDR1 and CDR2: SGHTA, FQGNSA. The CDR3 sequence is CASSLRTVNTEAFF. The CDR3 DNA sequence: TGTGCCAGCAGCCTACGGACCGTGAACACTGAAGCTTTCTTT.

Turning to this clone: The sample holds other DNA sequences that translate to the same CDR3. This chain joins TRBV4-3 and TRBJ2-7; D not resolved. The germline V gene encodes CDR1 LGHNA and CDR2 YSLEER. The CDR3 has 15 residues. Trimming stripped 0 bases from V and 0 bases from J, with 9 bases between. The CDR3 is CASSQDPGSSYEQYF. In nucleotides, the CDR3 is TGCGCCAGCAGCCAAGATCCAGGTAGCTCCTACGAGCAGTACTTC.

V gene TRBV19 combines with J gene TRBJ1-5; unclear D gene. The CDR3 sequence is 13 residues long. Between the trimmed V and J ends, which lost 5 bases and 0 bases, there was a span of 5 bases. Germline V CDR1 and CDR2: LNHDA, SQIVND (reference sequence). The CDR3 is CASSEHSNQPQHF. CDR3 sequence (DNA): TGTGCCAGTAGTGAGCATAGCAATCAGCCCCAGCATTTT.

This chain links TRBV10-1 with TRBJ2-3; D may be TRBD2 (8 bases). CDR1 is WNHNN, CDR2 SYGVQD, per germline (reference sequence). The CDR3 is 18 residues long. The ends were cut back, 4 bases at V and 5 bases at J, with 25 bases in the middle. CDR3 protein: CASSADRSSGTRRDTQYF. Here the CDR3 DNA reads TGCGCCAGCAGTGCGGACAGGTCCTCCGGGACTAGACGAGATACGCAGTATTTT.

This clone was seen more than once but under ten times. The chain uses TRBV11-3 and TRBJ2-7; either TRBD1 or TRBD2 may supply D (6 bases each). The CDR3 length is 14 residues. V shed 5 bases and J shed 5 bases, with 16 bases lying between them. Germline lookup yields CDR1 SGHNT and CDR2 YENEEA. The chain's CDR3 is CASSHGPGGDEQYF. CDR3 bases: TGTGCCAGCAGCCACGGTCCCGGGGGCGACGAGCAGTACTTC.